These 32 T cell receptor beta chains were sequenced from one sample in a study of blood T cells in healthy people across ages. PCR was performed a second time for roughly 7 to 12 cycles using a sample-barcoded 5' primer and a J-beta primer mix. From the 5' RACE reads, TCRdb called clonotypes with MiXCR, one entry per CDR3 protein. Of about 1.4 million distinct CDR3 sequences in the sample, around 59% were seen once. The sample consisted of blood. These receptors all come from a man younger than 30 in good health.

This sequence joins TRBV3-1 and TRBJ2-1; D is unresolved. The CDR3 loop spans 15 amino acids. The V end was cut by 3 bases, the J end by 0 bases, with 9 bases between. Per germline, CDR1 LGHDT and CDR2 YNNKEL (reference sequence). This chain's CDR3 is CASSHQSSSYNEQFF. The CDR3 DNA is TGTGCCAGCAGCCATCAGTCGAGCTCCTACAATGAGCAGTTCTTC.

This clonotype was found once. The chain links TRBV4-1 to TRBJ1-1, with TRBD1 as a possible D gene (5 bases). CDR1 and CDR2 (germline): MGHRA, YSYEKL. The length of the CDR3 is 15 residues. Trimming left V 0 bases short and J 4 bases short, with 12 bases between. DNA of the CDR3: TGCGCCAGCAGCCAAGATCTGGGGGTGGGCACTGAAGCTTTCTTT. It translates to CASSQDLGVGTEAFF.

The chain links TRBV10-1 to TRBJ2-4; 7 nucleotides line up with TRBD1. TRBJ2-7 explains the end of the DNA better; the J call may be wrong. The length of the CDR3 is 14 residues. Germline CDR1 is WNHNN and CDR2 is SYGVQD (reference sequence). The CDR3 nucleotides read TGCGCCAGCAGTGACCCAGACAGGGTACACGAGCAGTACTTC. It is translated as CASSDPDRVHEQYF.

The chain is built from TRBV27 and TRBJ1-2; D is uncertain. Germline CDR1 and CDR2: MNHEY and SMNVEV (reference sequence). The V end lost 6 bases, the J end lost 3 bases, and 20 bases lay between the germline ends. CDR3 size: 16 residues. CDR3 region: CASRGPHGLDYYGYTF. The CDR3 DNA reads TGTGCCAGCAGAGGCCCACACGGACTCGACTACTATGGCTACACCTTC.

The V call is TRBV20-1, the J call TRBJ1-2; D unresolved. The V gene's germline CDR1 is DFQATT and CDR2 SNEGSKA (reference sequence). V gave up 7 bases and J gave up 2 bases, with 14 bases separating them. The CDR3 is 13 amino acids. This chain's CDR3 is CSGGSLSNYGYTF. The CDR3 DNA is TGCAGTGGCGGGTCCCTCTCAAACTATGGCTACACCTTC.

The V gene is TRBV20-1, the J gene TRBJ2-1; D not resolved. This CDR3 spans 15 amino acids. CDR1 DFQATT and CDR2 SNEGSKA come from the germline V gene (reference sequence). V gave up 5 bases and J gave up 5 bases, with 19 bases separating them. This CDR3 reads CSAPRGASENNEQFF. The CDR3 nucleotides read TGCAGTGCTCCGAGAGGAGCCTCCGAGAACAATGAGCAGTTCTTC.

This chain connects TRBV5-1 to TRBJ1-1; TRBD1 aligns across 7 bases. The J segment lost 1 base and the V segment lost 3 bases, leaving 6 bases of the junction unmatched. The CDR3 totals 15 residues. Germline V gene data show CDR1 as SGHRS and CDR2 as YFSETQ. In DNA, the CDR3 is TGCGCCAGCAGCTGGGGGGACAGAACGAACACTGAAGCTTTCTTT. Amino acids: CASSWGDRTNTEAFF.

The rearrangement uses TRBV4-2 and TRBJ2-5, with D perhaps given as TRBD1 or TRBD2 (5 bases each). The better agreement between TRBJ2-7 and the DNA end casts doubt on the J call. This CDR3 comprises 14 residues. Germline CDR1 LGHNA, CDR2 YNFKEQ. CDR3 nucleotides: TGTGCCAGCAGCCAAGATTGGGGCGGGTACGAGCAGTACTTC. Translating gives CASSQDWGGYEQYF.

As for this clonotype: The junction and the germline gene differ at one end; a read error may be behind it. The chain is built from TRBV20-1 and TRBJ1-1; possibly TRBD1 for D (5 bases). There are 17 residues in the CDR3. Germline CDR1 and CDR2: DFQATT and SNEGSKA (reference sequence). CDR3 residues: CSPRDLGRVGMNTEAFF. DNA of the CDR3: TGCAGTCCTAGAGATCTGGGGCGGGTCGGAATGAACACTGAAGCTTTCTTT.

CDR3 coding DNA: TGTGCCAGCAGCCTTGCAACAGGGCAGGAGTACTTC. Protein product: CASSLATGQEYF. V is TRBV5-6 and J is TRBJ2-7, with D possibly TRBD1 on 6 matching bases. Germline V lookup: CDR1 SGHDT, CDR2 YYEEEE. V was clipped by 4 bases and J by 11 bases, with 16 bases between them. The CDR3 runs to 12 residues.

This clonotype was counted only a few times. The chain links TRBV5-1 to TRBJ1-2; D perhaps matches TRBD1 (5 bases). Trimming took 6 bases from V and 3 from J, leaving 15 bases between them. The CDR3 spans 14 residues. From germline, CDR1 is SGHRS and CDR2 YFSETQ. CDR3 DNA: TGCGCCAGCACCACCGGGGAGGGACACTATGGCTACACCTTC. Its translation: CASTTGEGHYGYTF.

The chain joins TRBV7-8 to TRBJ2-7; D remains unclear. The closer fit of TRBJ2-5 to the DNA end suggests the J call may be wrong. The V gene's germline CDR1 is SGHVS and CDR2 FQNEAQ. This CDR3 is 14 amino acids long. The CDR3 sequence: CASSLGPAQETQYF. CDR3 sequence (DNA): TGTGCCAGCAGCTTAGGGCCAGCCCAAGAGACCCAGTACTTC.

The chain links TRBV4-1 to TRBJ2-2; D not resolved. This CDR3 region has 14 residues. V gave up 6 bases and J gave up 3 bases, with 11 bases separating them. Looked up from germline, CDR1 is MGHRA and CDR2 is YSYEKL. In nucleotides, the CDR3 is TGCGCCAGCAGAGCGACTGGAGACACCGGGGAGCTGTTTTTT. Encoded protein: CASRATGDTGELFF.

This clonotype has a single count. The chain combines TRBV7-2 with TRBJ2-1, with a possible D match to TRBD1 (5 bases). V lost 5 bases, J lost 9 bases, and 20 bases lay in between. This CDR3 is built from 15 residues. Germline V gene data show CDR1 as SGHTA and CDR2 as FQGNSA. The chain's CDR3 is CASSPASLGQGEQFF. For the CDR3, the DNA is TGTGCCAGCAGCCCAGCCTCCCTGGGGCAAGGTGAGCAGTTCTTC.

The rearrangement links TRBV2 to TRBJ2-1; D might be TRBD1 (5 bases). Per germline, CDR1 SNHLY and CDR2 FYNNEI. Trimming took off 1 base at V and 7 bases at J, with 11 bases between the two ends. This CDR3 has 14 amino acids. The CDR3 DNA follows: TGTGCCAGCAGTGAAGAGGGGTCGATAAATGAGCAGTTCTTC. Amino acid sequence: CASSEEGSINEQFF.

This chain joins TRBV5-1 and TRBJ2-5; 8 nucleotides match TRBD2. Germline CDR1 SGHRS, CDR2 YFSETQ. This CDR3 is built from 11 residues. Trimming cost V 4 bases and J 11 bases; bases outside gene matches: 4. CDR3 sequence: CASSGGTSQYF. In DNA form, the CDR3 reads TGCGCCAGCAGCGGGGGGACTAGTCAGTACTTC. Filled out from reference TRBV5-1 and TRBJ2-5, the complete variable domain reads KAGVTQTPRYLIKTRGQQVTLSCSPISGHRSVSWYQQTPGQGLQFLFEYFSETQRNKGNFPGRFSGRQFSNSRSEMNVSTLELGDSALYLCASSGGTSQYFGPGTRLLVL.

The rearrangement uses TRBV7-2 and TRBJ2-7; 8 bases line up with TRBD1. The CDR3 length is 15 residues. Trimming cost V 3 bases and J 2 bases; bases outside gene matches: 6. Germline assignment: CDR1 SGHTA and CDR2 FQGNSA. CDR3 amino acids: CASSFEPGQAYEQYF. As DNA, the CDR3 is TGTGCCAGCAGCTTCGAACCGGGACAGGCCTACGAGCAGTACTTC.

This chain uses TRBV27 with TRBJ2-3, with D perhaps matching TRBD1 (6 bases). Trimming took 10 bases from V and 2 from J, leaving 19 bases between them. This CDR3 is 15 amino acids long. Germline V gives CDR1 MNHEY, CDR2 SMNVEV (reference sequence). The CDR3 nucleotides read TGTGCCACCCGAGAAGGACAGTATCCCACAGATACGCAGTATTTT. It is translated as CATREGQYPTDTQYF.

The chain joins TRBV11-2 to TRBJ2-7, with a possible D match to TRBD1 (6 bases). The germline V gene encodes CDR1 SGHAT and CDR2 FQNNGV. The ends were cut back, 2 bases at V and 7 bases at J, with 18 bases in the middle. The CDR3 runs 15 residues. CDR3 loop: CASSLTGQQDSEQYF. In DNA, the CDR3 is TGTGCCAGCAGCTTAACGGGGCAGCAGGACAGTGAGCAGTACTTC.

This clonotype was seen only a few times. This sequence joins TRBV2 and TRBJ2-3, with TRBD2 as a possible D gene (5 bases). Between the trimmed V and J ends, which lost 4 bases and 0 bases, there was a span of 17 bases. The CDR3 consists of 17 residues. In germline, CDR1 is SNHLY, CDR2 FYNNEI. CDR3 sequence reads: CASSVVWTRSSTDTQYF. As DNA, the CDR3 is TGTGCCAGCAGTGTAGTGTGGACTCGTTCTAGCACAGATACGCAGTATTTT.

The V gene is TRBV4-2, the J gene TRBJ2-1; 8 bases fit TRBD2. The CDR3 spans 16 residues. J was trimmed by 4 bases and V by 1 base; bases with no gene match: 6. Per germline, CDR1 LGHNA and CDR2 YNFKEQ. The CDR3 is CASSQGEAGGYNEQFF. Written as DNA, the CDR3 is TGTGCCAGCAGCCAAGGGGAGGCGGGAGGTTACAATGAGCAGTTCTTC.

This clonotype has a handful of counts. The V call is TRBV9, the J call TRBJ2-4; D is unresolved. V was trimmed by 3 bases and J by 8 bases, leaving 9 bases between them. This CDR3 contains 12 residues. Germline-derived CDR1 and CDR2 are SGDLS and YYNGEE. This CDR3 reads CASSAQADIQYF. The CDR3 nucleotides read TGTGCCAGCAGCGCCCAGGCGGACATTCAGTACTTC. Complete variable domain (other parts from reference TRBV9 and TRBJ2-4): DSGVTQTPKHLITATGQRVTLRCSPRSGDLSVYWYQQSLDQGLQFLIQYYNGEERAKGNILERFSAQQFPDLHSELNLSSLELGDSALYFCASSAQADIQYFGAGTRLSVL.

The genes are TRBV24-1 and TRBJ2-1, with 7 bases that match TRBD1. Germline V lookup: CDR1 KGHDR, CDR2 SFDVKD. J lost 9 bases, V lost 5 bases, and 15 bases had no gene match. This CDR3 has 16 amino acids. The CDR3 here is CATSARTGLGPTEQFF. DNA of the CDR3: TGTGCCACCAGTGCCCGGACAGGTTTGGGGCCGACTGAGCAGTTCTTC.

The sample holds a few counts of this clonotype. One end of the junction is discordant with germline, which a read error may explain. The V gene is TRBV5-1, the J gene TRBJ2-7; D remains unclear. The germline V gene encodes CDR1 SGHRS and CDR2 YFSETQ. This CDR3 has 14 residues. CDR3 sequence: CASSLDGRSYEQYF. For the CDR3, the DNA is TGTGCCAGCAGTTTAGATGGCAGATCCTACGAGCAGTACTTC.

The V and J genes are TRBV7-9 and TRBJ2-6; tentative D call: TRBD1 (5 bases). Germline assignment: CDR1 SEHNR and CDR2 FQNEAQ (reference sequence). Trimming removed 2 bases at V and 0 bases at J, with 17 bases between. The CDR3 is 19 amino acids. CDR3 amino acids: CASSLLLGRISSGANVLTF. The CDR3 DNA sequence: TGTGCCAGCAGCTTATTACTGGGGCGGATAAGCTCTGGGGCCAACGTCCTGACTTTC.

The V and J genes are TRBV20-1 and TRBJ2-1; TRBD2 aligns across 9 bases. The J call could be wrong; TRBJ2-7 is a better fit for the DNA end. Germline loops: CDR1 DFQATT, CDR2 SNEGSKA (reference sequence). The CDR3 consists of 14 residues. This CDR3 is CSASLAGVGYEQYF. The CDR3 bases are TGCAGTGCTAGCTTAGCGGGAGTAGGCTACGAGCAGTACTTC.

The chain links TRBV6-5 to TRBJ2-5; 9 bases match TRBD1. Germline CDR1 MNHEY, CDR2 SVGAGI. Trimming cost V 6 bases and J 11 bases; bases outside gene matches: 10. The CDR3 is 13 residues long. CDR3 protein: CASRRTGVEEQYF. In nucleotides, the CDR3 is TGTGCCAGCAGGAGGACAGGGGTGGAAGAGCAGTACTTC.

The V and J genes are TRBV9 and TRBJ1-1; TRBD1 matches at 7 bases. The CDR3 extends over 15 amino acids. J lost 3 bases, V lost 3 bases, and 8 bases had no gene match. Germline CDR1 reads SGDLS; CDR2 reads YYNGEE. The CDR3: CASSALYRGDTEAFF. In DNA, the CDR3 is TGTGCCAGCAGCGCGTTATACAGGGGAGACACTGAAGCTTTCTTT.

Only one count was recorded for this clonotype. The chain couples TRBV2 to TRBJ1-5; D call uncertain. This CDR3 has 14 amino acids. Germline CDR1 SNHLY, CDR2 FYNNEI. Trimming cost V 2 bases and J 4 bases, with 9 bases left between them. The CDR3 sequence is CASSEKGFNQPQHF. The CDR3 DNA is TGTGCCAGCAGTGAAAAAGGTTTTAATCAGCCCCAGCATTTT. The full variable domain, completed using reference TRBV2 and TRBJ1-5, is EPEVTQTPSHQVTQMGQEVILRCVPISNHLYFYWYRQILGQKVEFLVSFYNNEISEKSEIFDDQFSVERPDGSNFTLKIRSTKLEDSAMYFCASSEKGFNQPQHFGDGTRLSIL.

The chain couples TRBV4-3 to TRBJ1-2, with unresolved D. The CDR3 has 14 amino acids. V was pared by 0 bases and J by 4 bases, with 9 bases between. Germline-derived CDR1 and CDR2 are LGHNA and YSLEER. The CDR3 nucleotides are TGCGCCAGCAGCCAAGATTTGGCCCCCTATGGCTACACCTTC. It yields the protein CASSQDLAPYGYTF.

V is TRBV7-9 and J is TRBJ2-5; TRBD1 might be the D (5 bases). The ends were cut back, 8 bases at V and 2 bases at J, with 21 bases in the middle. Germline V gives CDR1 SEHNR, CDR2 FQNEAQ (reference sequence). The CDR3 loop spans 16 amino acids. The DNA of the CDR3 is TGTGCCAGCTGCCAAGGGGTCTTACAGGAACAAGAGACCCAGTACTTC. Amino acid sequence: CASCQGVLQEQETQYF. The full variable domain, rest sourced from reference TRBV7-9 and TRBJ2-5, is DTGVSQNPRHKITKRGQNVTFRCDPISEHNRLYWYRQTLGQGPEFLTYFQNEAQLEKSRLLSDRFSAERPKGSFSTLEIQRTEQGDSAMYLCASCQGVLQEQETQYFGPGTRLLVL.

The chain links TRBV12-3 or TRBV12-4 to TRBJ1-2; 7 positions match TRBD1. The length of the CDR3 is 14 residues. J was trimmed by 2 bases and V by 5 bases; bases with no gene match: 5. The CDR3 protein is CASSRTTGNYGYTF. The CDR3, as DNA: TGTGCCAGCAGTCGGACGACAGGGAACTATGGCTACACCTTC.